This entry concerns a single T cell receptor beta chain. What it binds is not known. The sample belongs to a study of T cell responses to AZD1222 COVID-19 vaccine. Whole-study findings and limits: Donors were chiefly white British, with a greater number of females, and clonal diversity was perhaps underestimated. The number of AZD1222 recipients seropositive at baseline was only five to seven.

Measured with immunoSEQ multiplex PCR; TCRdb has only the in-frame clones, and not every one. Among 120,000 to 150,000 clones, roughly 87% were seen once, and the ten largest hold 5% to 5.5%. CDR3 length: 13 amino acids. V dropped 0 bases and J dropped 6; count of bases not matched to a gene: 3. Germline V gene data show CDR1 as SGHKS and CDR2 as YYEKEE (reference sequence). This receptor was identified in an adult who received the MenACWY meningococcal vaccine as a control. This sequence joins TRBV5-5 and TRBJ2-7; 7 positions match TRBD2. The specimen was peripheral blood, collected 28 days after the second dose of the MenACWY control vaccine. The CDR3: CASSLERGSEQYF. CDR3 nucleotide sequence: TGTGCCAGCAGCTTGGAGCGCGGGAGCGAGCAGTACTTC.